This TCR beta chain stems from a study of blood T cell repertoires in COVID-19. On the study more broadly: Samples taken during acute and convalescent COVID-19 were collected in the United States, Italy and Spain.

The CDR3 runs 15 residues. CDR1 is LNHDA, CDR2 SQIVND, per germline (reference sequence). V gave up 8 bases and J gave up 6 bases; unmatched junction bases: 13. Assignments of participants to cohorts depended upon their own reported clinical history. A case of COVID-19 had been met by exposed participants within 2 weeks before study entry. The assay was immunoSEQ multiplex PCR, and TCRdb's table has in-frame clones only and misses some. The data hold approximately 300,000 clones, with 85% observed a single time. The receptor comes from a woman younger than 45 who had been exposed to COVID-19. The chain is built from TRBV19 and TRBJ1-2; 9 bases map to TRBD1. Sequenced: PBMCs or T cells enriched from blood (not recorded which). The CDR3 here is CASGRTGEQRDGYTF. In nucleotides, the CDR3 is TGTGCCAGTGGACGGACAGGGGAACAAAGGGATGGCTACACCTTC.